Each of the 13 T cell receptor beta chains below was sequenced from the same sample in a study of blood T cell repertoires in COVID-19. Only in-frame clones appear in the TCRdb table, and some are missing; sequencing was by immunoSEQ multiplex PCR. Of about half a million clones in the sample, 80% to 90% are singletons; the top ten hold 3% to 4%. Sequenced input: peripheral blood. Receptors originate from a human donor in a cohort sampled during active COVID-19.

This chain uses TRBV10-2 with TRBJ2-7; 9 nucleotides match TRBD2. Trimming at V came to 2 bases and at J to 9 bases, leaving 8 bases not matched to a gene. From germline, CDR1 is WSHSY and CDR2 SAAADI. The CDR3 has 14 amino acids. CDR3 loop: CASSEVSSGSSQYF. CDR3 in DNA: TGCGCCAGCAGTGAGGTCAGTAGCGGGAGTTCGCAGTACTTC.

V is TRBV2 and J is TRBJ2-5; tentative D call: TRBD1 (5 bases). The CDR3 extends over 13 amino acids. The V gene's germline CDR1 is SNHLY and CDR2 FYNNEI. V was clipped by 3 bases and J by 2 bases, with 7 bases between them. CDR3 coding DNA: TGTGCCAGCAGTGACAGGGCTCAAGAGACCCAGTACTTC. It translates to CASSDRAQETQYF.

The chain links TRBV19 to TRBJ2-6; 12 nucleotides match TRBD2. Germline values: CDR1 LNHDA, CDR2 SQIVND (reference sequence). The CDR3 is made up of 19 amino acids. After removal of 6 bases from V and 0 bases from J, the junction contained 9 bases not matched to a gene. The CDR3 loop reads CASRWALAGGPSGANVLTF. The CDR3 DNA reads as TGTGCCAGTAGATGGGCGCTAGCGGGAGGGCCCTCTGGGGCCAACGTCCTGACTTTC.

V usage is TRBV4-3 and J usage is TRBJ1-4; 7 nucleotides align to TRBD1. This CDR3 has 16 amino acids. With 0 bases clipped from V and 8 bases from J, the junction kept 9 bases outside the gene matches. Germline-derived CDR1 and CDR2 are LGHNA and YSLEER. In DNA form, the CDR3 reads TGCGCCAGCAGCCAAGATGGGGGGACAGTAGGGGAAAAACTGTTTTTT. Translated: CASSQDGGTVGEKLFF.

This chain connects TRBV7-2 to TRBJ2-1, with D perhaps TRBD1 (5 bases). This CDR3 is built from 17 residues. CDR1 and CDR2 (germline): SGHTA, FQGNSA. Trimming took off 0 bases at V and 0 bases at J, with 12 bases between the two ends. The CDR3 protein is CASSLALGASSYNEQFF. CDR3 bases: TGTGCCAGCAGCTTAGCCTTAGGGGCCAGCTCCTACAATGAGCAGTTCTTC.

This chain joins TRBV5-1 and TRBJ2-7; 7 nucleotides line up with TRBD1. The ends lost 2 bases at V and 5 bases at J; junction bases unmatched: 13. Germline V lookup: CDR1 SGHRS, CDR2 YFSETQ. The CDR3 totals 16 residues. The CDR3 is CASSLRRGRDDHEQYF. The CDR3, as DNA: TGCGCCAGCAGCTTACGTAGGGGGCGCGATGACCACGAGCAGTACTTC.

The chain employs TRBV27 and TRBJ1-1; TRBD1 agrees at 10 bases. This CDR3 has 20 residues. Germline V CDR1 and CDR2: MNHEY, SMNVEV (reference sequence). V lost 4 bases and J lost 2; bases outside the gene matches: 19. The CDR3 DNA reads TGTGCCAGCAGTTCGCCAAGGACAGGGGGGTTAAGGGGGTTTAACACTGAAGCTTTCTTT. It specifies CASSSPRTGGLRGFNTEAFF.

CDR3 sequence: CASTRAPTGGRYQPQHF. DNA for the CDR3: TGTGCCAGCACCCGTGCTCCGACAGGGGGCAGATATCAGCCCCAGCATTTT. The rearrangement links TRBV21-1 to TRBJ1-5; the table's D call TRBD1 went unverified against the DNA. TRBV21-1 is a recognized pseudogene. The CDR3 consists of 17 residues.

This clone appeared a single time. J is TRBJ2-1 and V is TRBV30, with 10 bases fitting TRBD2. V shed 4 bases, J shed 8 bases, and the junction held 8 bases outside the gene matches. Germline CDR1 GTSNPN, CDR2 SVGIG (reference sequence). CDR3 length: 14 residues. The CDR3 here is CAWKSAGGVHEQFF. In nucleotides, the CDR3 is TGTGCCTGGAAATCAGCGGGAGGGGTCCATGAGCAGTTCTTC.

The J gene is TRBJ1-2, the V gene TRBV28; D remains ambiguous. The germline gives CDR1 MDHEN, CDR2 SYDVKM. CDR3 size: 16 residues. Trimming removed 3 bases from V and 0 bases from J, with 14 bases in between. CDR3 sequence (DNA): TGTGCCAGCAGTTTTGAGGTAGTTGGAGCTAACTATGGCTACACCTTC. It codes for CASSFEVVGANYGYTF.

J is TRBJ2-7 and V is TRBV5-5, with 14 bases fitting TRBD2. CDR3 size: 16 residues. Per germline, CDR1 SGHKS and CDR2 YYEKEE (reference sequence). V lost 4 bases, J lost 3 bases, and 6 bases stayed unmatched. The CDR3 spells CASSGGTSGSIYEQYF. CDR3 sequence (DNA): TGTGCCAGCAGCGGGGGGACTAGCGGGAGCATCTACGAGCAGTACTTC.

This chain joins TRBV5-8 and TRBJ2-7; 11 nucleotides line up with TRBD2. This CDR3 contains 15 residues. The J segment lost 6 bases and the V segment lost 4 bases, leaving 9 bases of the junction unmatched. Germline V gene lookup returns CDR1 SGHTS and CDR2 YDEGEE. DNA for the CDR3: TGTGCCAGCAGCGCGGGGACTAGCGGCTTTGGCGAGCAGTACTTC. It translates to CASSAGTSGFGEQYF.

The V call is TRBV20-1, the J call TRBJ2-7; 8 bases map to TRBD2. The CDR3 is 17 amino acids. V trimming: 3 bases; J trimming: 7 bases; junction bases outside the gene matches: 20. CDR1 is DFQATT, CDR2 SNEGSKA, per germline (reference sequence). The CDR3 loop is CSASPPGGGSGSREQYF. The CDR3 DNA is TGCAGTGCTAGTCCCCCCGGGGGGGGGAGTGGGTCGCGGGAGCAGTACTTC.